This entry lists 3 T cell receptor beta chains sequenced from one sample in a study of beta chain features in type 1 diabetes (dated by TCRdb to 2016 to 2018). What the study reported, not specific to this receptor: A moderate but significant shortening of TCRB CDR3 length was observed in type 1 diabetes patients in all four CD4+ subsets.

Which antigens these TCRs recognize remains unknown. Library prep was done by the immunoSEQ multiplex PCR assay. The entire isolated RNA was reverse transcribed using the High Capacity cDNA Reverse Transcription Kit, and thus expressed TCRB transcripts were sequenced. The table was pulled from immuneACCESS by TCRdb, which kept in-frame rearrangements only. Such tables lose some clones; where checked, under half of the loss comes from unresolved V genes, and the rest has no known cause. In all, the sample holds 65,000 to 85,000 clones, and 45% to 50% of those were seen once. Of the sample, 0.7% is held by the ten largest clones. The specimen was central memory CD4+ T cells from blood. Every receptor here comes from a man younger than 45 with type 1 diabetes.

In DNA form, the CDR3 reads TGTGCCAGCAACCCCGGGACTAGCTTCGATACGCAGTATTTT. It is translated as CASNPGTSFDTQYF. The chain has TRBV2 and TRBJ2-3; TRBD2 matches at 9 bases. This CDR3 is built from 14 residues. After removal of 7 bases from V and 6 bases from J, the junction contained 8 bases not matched to a gene. The germline V gene encodes CDR1 SNHLY and CDR2 FYNNEI.

Concerning this clone: The sample contains more than one DNA sequence encoding this CDR3. The chain joins TRBV19 to TRBJ2-1; the match to TRBD2 covers 12 bases. CDR3 length equals 15 residues. Germline CDR1 LNHDA, CDR2 SQIVND (reference sequence). The V segment lost 3 bases and the J segment 10 bases; nucleotides outside the gene matches: 7. CDR3 loop: CASSILAGGPGEQFF. The DNA of the CDR3 is TGTGCCAGTAGTATCCTAGCGGGAGGGCCGGGGGAGCAGTTCTTC.

This clone has more than one count but fewer than ten. This chain uses TRBV10-3 with TRBJ1-2, with a tentative D call TRBD1 (5 bases). This CDR3 is built from 14 residues. Per germline, CDR1 ENHRY and CDR2 SYGVKD. Trimming took off 0 bases at V and 8 bases at J, with 13 bases between the two ends. CDR3 protein: CAISESTQRGGYTF. The CDR3 coding sequence is TGTGCCATCAGTGAGTCGACTCAAAGGGGCGGCTACACCTTC.